These 17 T cell receptor beta chains were sequenced from one sample in a study of post-analysis software for immune sequencing data. These receptors have no identified antigens. Prepared TCR beta cDNA libraries contained unique molecular identifiers. TCRdb called the PCR reads again in MiXCR, with one record for every CDR3 protein. The sample has some 890,000 distinct CDR3 sequences; approximately 50% are singletons. Whole-study results and caveats: Patients had higher frequencies than controls of roughly five TRBV segments, including TRBV5-6, TRBV5-1 and TRBV20-1.

Sequencing was carried out using blood. The receptors stem from a girl between 5 and 17 years old with multiple sclerosis.

Only a few counts were recorded for this clonotype. CDR3 protein: CATSSPIKTGTSVPETQYF. The CDR3 DNA reads TGTGCCACCAGCAGTCCAATAAAAACCGGGACTAGCGTTCCGGAGACCCAGTACTTC. The rearrangement links TRBV15 to TRBJ2-5, with 10 bases aligning to TRBD2. This CDR3 has 19 amino acids. From germline, CDR1 is LNHNV and CDR2 YYDKDF (reference sequence). V trimming: 3 bases; J trimming: 5 bases; junction bases outside the gene matches: 18.

This clonotype appeared a single time. The rearrangement uses TRBV3-1 and TRBJ2-3; D gene uncertain. The CDR3 contains 13 residues. CDR1 LGHDT and CDR2 YNNKEL come from the germline V gene (reference sequence). V lost 1 base, J lost 10 bases, and 12 bases lay in between. CDR3 loop: CASSQGISNAQYF. The DNA for the CDR3 is TGTGCCAGCAGCCAAGGGATTAGTAATGCGCAGTATTTT.

The chain recombines TRBV9 with TRBJ2-7; perhaps D is TRBD1 or TRBD2 (5 bases each). CDR1 is SGDLS, CDR2 YYNGEE, per germline. The CDR3 has 15 residues. V lost 0 bases, J lost 3 bases, and 13 bases lay in between. CDR3 sequence: CASSVGGTGNYEQYF. The CDR3 nucleotides read TGTGCCAGCAGCGTAGGAGGGACGGGGAACTACGAGCAGTACTTC. The variable domain in full, completed from reference TRBV9 and TRBJ2-7, reads DSGVTQTPKHLITATGQRVTLRCSPRSGDLSVYWYQQSLDQGLQFLIQYYNGEERAKGNILERFSAQQFPDLHSELNLSSLELGDSALYFCASSVGGTGNYEQYFGPGTRLTVT.

This clonotype was seen a few times. V and J are TRBV12-3 or TRBV12-4 and TRBJ2-3; 7 bases match TRBD2. This CDR3 is 16 amino acids long. J was trimmed by 2 bases and V by 3 bases; bases with no gene match: 8. In nucleotides, the CDR3 is TGTGCCAGCAGTTTCGCCCTAGCGGAGTACACAGATACGCAGTATTTT. Translation gives CASSFALAEYTDTQYF.

This chain connects TRBV6-6 to TRBJ2-7; TRBD1 might be the D (5 bases). CDR1 MNHNY and CDR2 SVGAGI come from the germline V gene (reference sequence). The CDR3 runs 14 residues. V shed 2 bases and J shed 2 bases, with 10 bases lying between them. The CDR3 DNA sequence: TGTGCCAGCAGTTACCCGGGCAGGGCCTACGAGCAGTACTTC. It is translated as CASSYPGRAYEQYF.

This chain uses TRBV5-5 with TRBJ2-4, with D perhaps matching TRBD1 (6 bases). Germline V lookup: CDR1 SGHKS, CDR2 YYEKEE (reference sequence). This CDR3 spans 16 amino acids. Trimming removed 2 bases from V and 9 bases from J, with 21 bases in between. This CDR3 reads CASSFTTGSQGGIQYF. The CDR3 region has the DNA TGTGCCAGCAGCTTTACCACAGGGTCCCAAGGAGGCATTCAGTACTTC.

This rearrangement joins TRBV29-1 to TRBJ2-3, with TRBD2 matching over 7 bases. V shed 4 bases, J shed 2 bases, and the junction held 12 bases outside the gene matches. Looked up from germline, CDR1 is SQVTM and CDR2 is ANQGSEA. The CDR3 spans 16 residues. Written as DNA, the CDR3 is TGCAGCGTTGCTAGCCCAGCGGGGAAGAACACAGATACGCAGTATTTT. It yields the protein CSVASPAGKNTDTQYF.

V usage is TRBV7-6 and J usage is TRBJ2-1; 11 bases are a match to TRBD2. This CDR3 comprises 16 residues. J lost 6 bases, V lost 1 base, and 5 bases had no gene match. Germline CDR1 SGHVS, CDR2 FNYEAQ. The CDR3 nucleotides read TGTGCCAGCAGCTTAGATACTAGCGGGAGTATCAATGAGCAGTTCTTC. It yields the protein CASSLDTSGSINEQFF.

The rearrangement uses TRBV4-1 and TRBJ2-5; 9 bases are a match to TRBD2. The CDR3 is 15 amino acids. Germline-derived CDR1 and CDR2 are MGHRA and YSYEKL. V shed 5 bases, J shed 2 bases, and the junction held 6 bases outside the gene matches. DNA of the CDR3: TGCGCCAGCAGCTACCCGACTAGCGGACAAGAGACCCAGTACTTC. As protein: CASSYPTSGQETQYF.

The J gene is TRBJ1-5, the V gene TRBV12-3 or TRBV12-4; TRBD1 matches at 8 bases. The CDR3 sequence is 16 residues long. V was clipped by 5 bases and J by 2 bases; unmatched bases: 8. The CDR3 sequence: CASSTTRDRRNQPQHF. The CDR3 nucleotides are TGTGCCAGCAGTACAACTCGGGACAGGCGCAATCAGCCCCAGCATTTT.

The table lists this clonotype with a few counts. The chain employs TRBV12-3 or TRBV12-4 and TRBJ2-1, with 9 bases identical to TRBD2. V was clipped by 5 bases and J by 2 bases; unmatched bases: 7. This CDR3 contains 16 residues. CDR3 bases: TGTGCCAGCAGTCTCCGACTAGCGGAGACCTACAATGAGCAGTTCTTC. Protein sequence: CASSLRLAETYNEQFF.

The rearrangement uses TRBV29-1 and TRBJ2-7, with TRBD1 matching 7 bases. CDR1 and CDR2 from the germline V gene are SQVTM and ANQGSEA. V trimming: 4 bases; J trimming: 0 bases; junction bases outside the gene matches: 3. This CDR3 region has 13 residues. CDR3 in amino acids: CSVGKGASYEQYF. In DNA form, the CDR3 reads TGCAGCGTTGGTAAGGGGGCCTCCTACGAGCAGTACTTC.

The chain combines TRBV7-3 with TRBJ2-1; TRBD2 agrees at 8 bases. Germline-derived CDR1 and CDR2 are SGHTA and FQGTGA. The CDR3 consists of 15 residues. Losses at the gene ends were 5 bases for V and 6 bases for J; bases not matched to a gene: 9. CDR3 coding DNA: TGTGCCAGCAGCACCCTAGCGGGTCCCGGCAATGAGCAGTTCTTC. Its protein product is CASSTLAGPGNEQFF.

This chain joins TRBV9 and TRBJ1-2; 10 bases are a match to TRBD1. V was clipped by 4 bases and J by 6 bases; unmatched bases: 9. The CDR3 is made up of 15 amino acids. Germline V gene lookup returns CDR1 SGDLS and CDR2 YYNGEE. The chain's CDR3 is CASSISGTGADGYTF. The CDR3 region has the DNA TGTGCCAGCAGCATCTCCGGGACAGGGGCCGATGGCTACACCTTC. Filled out from reference TRBV9 and TRBJ1-2, the complete variable domain reads DSGVTQTPKHLITATGQRVTLRCSPRSGDLSVYWYQQSLDQGLQFLIQYYNGEERAKGNILERFSAQQFPDLHSELNLSSLELGDSALYFCASSISGTGADGYTFGSGTRLTVV.

V gene TRBV6-1 combines with J gene TRBJ1-4; D uncertain. V gave up 7 bases and J gave up 5 bases, with 32 bases separating them. The CDR3 consists of 20 residues. Per the germline V gene, CDR1 is MNHNS and CDR2 is SASEGT. CDR3 amino acids: CASNLRVGRKNWTSNEKLFF. DNA for the CDR3: TGTGCCAGCAACTTAAGGGTAGGGCGGAAGAACTGGACCTCGAATGAAAAACTGTTTTTT.

The rearrangement links TRBV25-1 to TRBJ2-5; 8 positions agree with TRBD1. V lost 2 bases to trimming and J lost 5 bases; unmatched junction nucleotides: 4. Germline V gene lookup returns CDR1 MGHDK and CDR2 SYGVNS. The CDR3 spans 14 residues. CDR3 protein: CASSEQGALETQYF. In nucleotides, the CDR3 is TGTGCCAGCAGTGAACAGGGGGCGTTGGAGACCCAGTACTTC.

The genes are TRBV10-3 and TRBJ2-7; no firm D call. The CDR3 totals 13 residues. Germline lookup yields CDR1 ENHRY and CDR2 SYGVKD. Trimming cost V 7 bases and J 6 bases, with 16 bases left between them. In DNA form, the CDR3 reads TGTGCCATCACGAACGAATTGGCGTCCGAGCAGTACTTC. Its translation: CAITNELASEQYF.